These T cell receptor beta chains were read from a single sample in a study of cytomegalovirus exposure and HLA in healthy donors. Profiling relied on immunoSEQ multiplex PCR, and the TCRdb table lists in-frame clones only, not all of them. The sample gives around 160,000 clones, 55% to 80% of which show up once; 3.5% to 5.5% is in the top ten. The sequenced sample was PBMCs. Receptors originate from a woman between 18 and 29 years old in good health and CMV-seropositive. The CDR3 runs from the conserved cysteine through the conserved F or W. A D gene is named only where the DNA matches it firmly. A clone size is listed for some rows: how often the clone was seen (once, few, many), or a class if it is expanded.

-	TRBV2	TRBD1	TRBJ2-3	18	CASSAGQGALLNTDTQYF	TGTGCCAGCAGTGCGGGACAGGGGGCCCTCCTCAACACAGATACGCAGTATTTT
-	TRBV19	-	TRBJ2-1	16	CASSFQADSSYNEQFF	TGTGCCAGTAGTTTCCAAGCGGACAGCTCCTACAATGAGCAGTTCTTC
once	TRBV7-9	-	TRBJ2-7	19	CASSLDGRVAEVFSYEQYF	TGTGCCAGCAGCTTGGACGGCCGCGTAGCGGAAGTGTTCTCCTACGAGCAGTACTTC
-	TRBV9	TRBD1	TRBJ1-5	16	CASSVGDRGVNQPQHF	TGTGCCAGCAGCGTAGGGGACAGGGGCGTCAATCAGCCCCAGCATTTT
-	TRBV18	-	TRBJ1-4	16	CASSPRAGETNEKLFF	TGTGCCAGCTCACCGCGGGCCGGGGAGACTAATGAAAAACTGTTTTTT
-	TRBV6-1	TRBD1	TRBJ2-7	16	CASSDWGSGGPYEQYF	TGTGCCAGCAGTGATTGGGGATCAGGGGGCCCCTACGAGCAGTACTTC
once	TRBV5-1	TRBD2	TRBJ2-5	15	CASSLAGGLQETQYF	TGCGCCAGCAGCTTAGCGGGGGGGCTCCAAGAGACCCAGTACTTC
once	TRBV30	TRBD1	TRBJ1-2	12	CAWNRGTYGYTF	TGTGCCTGGAACAGGGGGACCTATGGCTACACCTTC
once	TRBV7-9	-	TRBJ1-5	15	CASSLAPPGREPQHF	TGTGCCAGCAGCTTAGCGCCCCCCGGGAGGGAGCCCCAGCATTTT
-	TRBV10-3	TRBD2	TRBJ2-3	19	CAISEVGEGTSGTSDTQYF	TGTGCCATCAGTGAGGTTGGGGAAGGGACTAGCGGGACTTCAGATACGCAGTATTTT
-	TRBV27	TRBD1	TRBJ2-2	16	CASSFGQGVNTGELFF	TGTGCCAGCAGTTTCGGACAGGGCGTGAACACCGGGGAGCTGTTTTTT
-	TRBV7-2	-	TRBJ2-7	13	CASSLAGGYEQYF	TGTGCCAGCAGCTTAGCGGGGGGTTACGAGCAGTACTTC
-	TRBV6-7	-	TRBJ2-5	13	CASSYRSRESQYF	TGTGCCAGCAGTTATCGGAGTCGCGAGAGCCAGTACTTC
-	TRBV10-2	-	TRBJ1-1	12	CASVEGFGEAFF	TGCGCCAGCGTCGAGGGTTTCGGTGAAGCTTTCTTT
few	TRBV18	TRBD1	TRBJ1-5	16	CASSPRDREGNQPQHF	TGTGCCAGCTCACCCAGGGACAGGGAAGGTAATCAGCCCCAGCATTTT
-	TRBV28	-	TRBJ1-3	15	CASSSTGSSGNTIYF	TGTGCCAGCAGTTCCACAGGGAGCTCTGGAAACACCATATATTTT
few	TRBV15	-	TRBJ1-5	17	CATSRERGGHSNQPQHF	TGTGCCACCAGCAGAGAACGAGGAGGTCATAGCAATCAGCCCCAGCATTTT
-	TRBV2	TRBD2	TRBJ2-1	15	CASGEGTSSYNEQFF	TGTGCCAGCGGGGAGGGCACGAGCTCCTACAATGAGCAGTTCTTC
few	TRBV27	-	TRBJ2-7	13	CASSFNSPYEQYF	TGTGCCAGCAGTTTCAACTCGCCCTACGAGCAGTACTTC
-	TRBV19	TRBD1	TRBJ1-2	14	CASKRGGTVYGYTF	TGTGCCAGTAAGCGGGGGGGGACAGTCTATGGCTACACCTTC
few	TRBV5-4	-	TRBJ1-2	14	CASSFYSGLGGYTF	TGTGCCAGCAGTTTCTATTCAGGCCTCGGCGGCTACACCTTC
-	TRBV7-3	-	TRBJ2-5	13	CASSLDAAETQYF	TGTGCCAGCAGCTTAGACGCGGCAGAGACCCAGTACTTC
-	TRBV25-1	TRBD2	TRBJ2-1	16	CASSDLGLADYNEQFF	TGTGCCAGCAGTGATTTAGGACTAGCGGATTACAATGAGCAGTTCTTC
-	TRBV30	-	TRBJ2-7	11	CAWMGGYEQYF	TGTGCCTGGATGGGGGGTTACGAGCAGTACTTC
-	TRBV7-6	-	TRBJ2-3	12	CASSSLTDTQYF	TGTGCCAGCAGCTCCCTCACAGATACGCAGTATTTT
-	TRBV6-6	-	TRBJ1-5	14	CASRPRASHGPQHF	TGTGCCAGCAGGCCGAGGGCCTCACACGGGCCCCAGCATTTT
-	TRBV6-6	TRBD2	TRBJ2-2	13	CASGGRFNGELFF	TGTGCCAGCGGCGGGAGGTTTAACGGGGAGCTGTTTTTT
once	TRBV6-5	-	TRBJ1-2	15	CASSYRGTGNYGYTF	TGTGCCAGCAGTTACCGCGGAACTGGGAACTATGGCTACACCTTC
-	TRBV4-3	-	TRBJ2-7	15	CASSQGTTKSYEQYF	TGCGCCAGCAGCCAAGGGACAACAAAATCCTACGAGCAGTACTTC
-	TRBV19	-	TRBJ2-1	14	CASSRTNVYNEQFF	TGTGCCAGTAGTCGGACTAACGTTTATAATGAGCAGTTCTTC
once	TRBV7-9	TRBD1	TRBJ2-7	14	CASSFTQGHYEQYF	TGTGCCAGCAGCTTTACACAGGGGCACTACGAGCAGTACTTC
-	TRBV11-2	TRBD1	TRBJ2-4	16	CASSPGQGVAKNIQYF	TGTGCCAGCAGCCCAGGACAGGGGGTAGCCAAAAACATTCAGTACTTC
-	TRBV2	-	TRBJ2-2	14	CASSEVGATGELFF	TGTGCCAGCAGTGAAGTAGGGGCGACCGGGGAGCTGTTTTTT